This TCR beta chain was observed in a study of blood T cell repertoires in COVID-19. In germline, CDR1 is MDHEN, CDR2 SYDVKM. J was trimmed by 3 bases and V by 8 bases; bases with no gene match: 9. The CDR3 length is 16 residues. TCRdb keeps only in-frame clones here, not all; method: immunoSEQ multiplex PCR. The sample consists of approximately 390,000 clones, 90% of them appearing once. This clonotype was sampled from a man between 18 and 29 years old with active or convalescent COVID-19. What was sequenced was peripheral blood. This chain uses TRBV28 with TRBJ2-3, with TRBD1 matching over 12 bases. DNA of the CDR3: TGTGCCAGCCGAATACCGGGACAGGGGGCAACAGATACGCAGTATTTT. Protein: CASRIPGQGATDTQYF.